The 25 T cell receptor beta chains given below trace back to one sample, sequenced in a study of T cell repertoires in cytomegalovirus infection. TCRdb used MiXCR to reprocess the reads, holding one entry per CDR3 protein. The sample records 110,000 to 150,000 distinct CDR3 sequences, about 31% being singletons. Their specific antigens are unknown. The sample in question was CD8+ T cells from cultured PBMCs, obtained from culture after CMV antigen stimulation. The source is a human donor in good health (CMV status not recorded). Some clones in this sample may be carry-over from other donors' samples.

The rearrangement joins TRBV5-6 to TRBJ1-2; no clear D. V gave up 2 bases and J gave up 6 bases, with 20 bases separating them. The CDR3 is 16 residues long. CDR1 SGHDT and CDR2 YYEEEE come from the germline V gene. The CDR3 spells CASSFWERGDRDGYTF. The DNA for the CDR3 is TGTGCCAGCAGCTTTTGGGAGCGCGGGGATCGTGATGGCTACACCTTC.

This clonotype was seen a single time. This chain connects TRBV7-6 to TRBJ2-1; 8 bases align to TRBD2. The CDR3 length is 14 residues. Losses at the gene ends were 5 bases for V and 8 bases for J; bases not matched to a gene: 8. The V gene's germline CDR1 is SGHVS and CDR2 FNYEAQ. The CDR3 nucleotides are TGTGCCAGCAGCGGGGGCGACGGGGGGGATGAGCAGTTCTTC. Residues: CASSGGDGGDEQFF. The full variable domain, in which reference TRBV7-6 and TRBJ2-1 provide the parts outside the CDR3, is GAGVSQSPRYKVTKRGQDVALRCDPISGHVSLYWYRQALGQGPEFLTYFNYEAQQDKSGLPNDRFSAERPEGSISTLTIQRTEQRDSAMYRCASSGGDGGDEQFFGPGTRLTVL.

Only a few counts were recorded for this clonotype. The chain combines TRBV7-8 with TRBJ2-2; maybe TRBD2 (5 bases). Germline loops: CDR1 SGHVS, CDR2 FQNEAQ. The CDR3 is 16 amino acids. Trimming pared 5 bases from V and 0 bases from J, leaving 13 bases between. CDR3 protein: CASSVGFGANTGELFF. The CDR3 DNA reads TGTGCCAGCAGCGTAGGGTTCGGGGCGAACACCGGGGAGCTGTTTTTT.

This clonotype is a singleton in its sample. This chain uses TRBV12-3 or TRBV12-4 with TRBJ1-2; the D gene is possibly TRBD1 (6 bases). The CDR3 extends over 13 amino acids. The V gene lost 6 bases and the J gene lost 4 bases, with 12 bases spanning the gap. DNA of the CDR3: TGTGCCAGCAGCTGGACAGAGACCTATGGCTACACCTTC. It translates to CASSWTETYGYTF.

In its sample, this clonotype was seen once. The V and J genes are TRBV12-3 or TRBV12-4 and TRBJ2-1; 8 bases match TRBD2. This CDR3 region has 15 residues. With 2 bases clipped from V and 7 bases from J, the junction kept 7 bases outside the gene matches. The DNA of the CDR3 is TGTGCCAGCAGTTTATACGGGGGGGGCGGAAATGAGCAGTTCTTC. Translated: CASSLYGGGGNEQFF.

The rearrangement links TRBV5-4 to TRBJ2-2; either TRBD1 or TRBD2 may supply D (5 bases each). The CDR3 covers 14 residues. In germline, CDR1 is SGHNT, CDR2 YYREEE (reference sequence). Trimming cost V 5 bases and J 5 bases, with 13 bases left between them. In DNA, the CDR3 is TGTGCCAGCAGGCGTACAGGACTGACCGGGGAGCTGTTTTTT. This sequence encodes CASRRTGLTGELFF.

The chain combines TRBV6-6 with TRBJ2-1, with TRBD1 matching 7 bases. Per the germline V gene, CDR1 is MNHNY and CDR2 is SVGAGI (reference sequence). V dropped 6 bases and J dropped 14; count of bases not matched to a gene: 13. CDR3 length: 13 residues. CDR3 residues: CASSWDRGPVEFF. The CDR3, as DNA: TGTGCCAGCAGCTGGGACAGAGGGCCGGTAGAGTTCTTC.

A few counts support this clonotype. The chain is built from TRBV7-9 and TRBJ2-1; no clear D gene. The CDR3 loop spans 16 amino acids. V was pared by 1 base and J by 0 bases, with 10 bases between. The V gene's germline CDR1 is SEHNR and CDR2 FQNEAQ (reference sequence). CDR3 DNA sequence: TGTGCCAGCAGCTTAGGAACCCCAAGCTCCTACAATGAGCAGTTCTTC. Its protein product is CASSLGTPSSYNEQFF.

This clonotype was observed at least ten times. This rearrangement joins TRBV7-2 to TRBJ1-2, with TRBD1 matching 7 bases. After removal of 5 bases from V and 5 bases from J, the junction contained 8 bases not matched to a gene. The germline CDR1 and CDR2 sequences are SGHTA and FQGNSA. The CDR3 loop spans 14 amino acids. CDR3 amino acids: CASSLWTGDYGYTF. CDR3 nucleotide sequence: TGTGCCAGCAGCCTGTGGACAGGCGATTATGGCTACACCTTC.

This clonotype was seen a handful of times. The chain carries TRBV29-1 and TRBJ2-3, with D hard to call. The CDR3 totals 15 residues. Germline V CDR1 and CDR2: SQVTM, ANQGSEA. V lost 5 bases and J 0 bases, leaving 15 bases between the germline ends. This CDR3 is CSVRVDASSTDTQYF. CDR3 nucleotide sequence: TGCAGCGTTCGCGTCGATGCTTCTAGCACAGATACGCAGTATTTT.

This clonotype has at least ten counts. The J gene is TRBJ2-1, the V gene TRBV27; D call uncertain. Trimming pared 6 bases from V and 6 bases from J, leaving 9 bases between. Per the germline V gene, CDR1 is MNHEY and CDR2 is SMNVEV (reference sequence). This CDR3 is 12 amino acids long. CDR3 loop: CASSRQSNEQFF. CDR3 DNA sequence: TGTGCCAGCAGCCGTCAAAGCAATGAGCAGTTCTTC.

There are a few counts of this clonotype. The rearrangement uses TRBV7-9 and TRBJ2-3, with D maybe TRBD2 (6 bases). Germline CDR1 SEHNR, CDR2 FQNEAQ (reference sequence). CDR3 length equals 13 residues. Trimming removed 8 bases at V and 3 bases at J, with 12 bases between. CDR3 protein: CASLILATDTQYF. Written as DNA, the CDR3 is TGTGCCAGCTTAATACTAGCTACAGATACGCAGTATTTT. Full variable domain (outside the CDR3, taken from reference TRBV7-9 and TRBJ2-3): DTGVSQNPRHKITKRGQNVTFRCDPISEHNRLYWYRQTLGQGPEFLTYFQNEAQLEKSRLLSDRFSAERPKGSFSTLEIQRTEQGDSAMYLCASLILATDTQYFGPGTRLTVL.

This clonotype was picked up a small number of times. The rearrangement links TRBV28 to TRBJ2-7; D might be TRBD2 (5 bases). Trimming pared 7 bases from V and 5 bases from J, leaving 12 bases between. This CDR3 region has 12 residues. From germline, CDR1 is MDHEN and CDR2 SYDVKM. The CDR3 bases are TGTGCCAGCAAAAACCCCGGGGACGAGCAGTACTTC. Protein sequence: CASKNPGDEQYF.

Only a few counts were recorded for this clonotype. The CDR3 region has the DNA TGTGCCAGCAGCCGAGGGGGAGTCTACAATGAGCAGTTCTTC. Its protein product is CASSRGGVYNEQFF. The V call is TRBV7-6, the J call TRBJ2-1; D possibly corresponds to TRBD1 (6 bases). CDR1 is SGHVS and CDR2 is FNYEAQ in the germline V gene. This CDR3 contains 14 residues. V lost 5 bases, J lost 3 bases, and 11 bases lay in between.

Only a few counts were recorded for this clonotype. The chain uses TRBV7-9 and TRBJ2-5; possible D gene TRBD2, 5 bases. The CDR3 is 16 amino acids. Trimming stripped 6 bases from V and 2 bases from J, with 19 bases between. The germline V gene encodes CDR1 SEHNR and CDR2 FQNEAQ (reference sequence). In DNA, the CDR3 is TGTGCCAGCAGTTATCTCGGACTTACAGCTCAAGAGACCCAGTACTTC. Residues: CASSYLGLTAQETQYF.

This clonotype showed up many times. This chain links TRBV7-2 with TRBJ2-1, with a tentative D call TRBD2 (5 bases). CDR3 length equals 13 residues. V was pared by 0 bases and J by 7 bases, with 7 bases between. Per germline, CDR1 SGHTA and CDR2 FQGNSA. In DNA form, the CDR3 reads TGTGCCAGCAGCTTAGCATCGGGGAATGAGCAGTTCTTC. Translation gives CASSLASGNEQFF. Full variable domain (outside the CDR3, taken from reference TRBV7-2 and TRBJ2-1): GAGVSQSPSNKVTEKGKDVELRCDPISGHTALYWYRQSLGQGLEFLIYFQGNSAPDKSGLPSDRFSAERTGGSVSTLTIQRTQQEDSAVYLCASSLASGNEQFFGPGTRLTVL.

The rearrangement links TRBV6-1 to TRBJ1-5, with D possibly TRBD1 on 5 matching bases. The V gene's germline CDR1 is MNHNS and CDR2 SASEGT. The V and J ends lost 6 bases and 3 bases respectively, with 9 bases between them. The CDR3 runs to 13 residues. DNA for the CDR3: TGTGCCAGCAGCGACAGCTTCAATCAGCCCCAGCATTTT. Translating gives CASSDSFNQPQHF.

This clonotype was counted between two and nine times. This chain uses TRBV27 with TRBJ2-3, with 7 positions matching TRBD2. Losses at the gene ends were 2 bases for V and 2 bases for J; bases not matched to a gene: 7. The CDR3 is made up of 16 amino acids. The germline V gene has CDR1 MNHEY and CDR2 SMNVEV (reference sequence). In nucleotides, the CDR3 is TGTGCCAGCAGTTTAGTTTCGGGGGGTTTCACAGATACGCAGTATTTT. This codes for CASSLVSGGFTDTQYF.

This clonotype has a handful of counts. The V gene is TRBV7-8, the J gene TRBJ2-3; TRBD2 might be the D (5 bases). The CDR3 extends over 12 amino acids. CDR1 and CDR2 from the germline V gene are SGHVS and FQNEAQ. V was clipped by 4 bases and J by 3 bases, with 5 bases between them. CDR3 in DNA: TGTGCCAGCAGCTGGGAGACAGATACGCAGTATTTT. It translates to CASSWETDTQYF.

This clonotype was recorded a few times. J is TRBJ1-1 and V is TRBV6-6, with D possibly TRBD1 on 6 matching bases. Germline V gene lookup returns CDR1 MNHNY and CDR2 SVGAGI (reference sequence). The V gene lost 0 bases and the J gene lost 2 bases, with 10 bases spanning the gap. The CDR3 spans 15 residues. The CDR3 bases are TGTGCCAGCAGTTACTCGATGGACAGAAACACTGAAGCTTTCTTT. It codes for CASSYSMDRNTEAFF.

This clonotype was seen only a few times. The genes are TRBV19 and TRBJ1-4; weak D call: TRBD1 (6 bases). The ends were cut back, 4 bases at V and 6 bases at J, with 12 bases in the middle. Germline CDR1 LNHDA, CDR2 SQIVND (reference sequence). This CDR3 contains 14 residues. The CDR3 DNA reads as TGTGCCAGTAGTACCCCGGACAGTTATGAAAAACTGTTTTTT. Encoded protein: CASSTPDSYEKLFF.

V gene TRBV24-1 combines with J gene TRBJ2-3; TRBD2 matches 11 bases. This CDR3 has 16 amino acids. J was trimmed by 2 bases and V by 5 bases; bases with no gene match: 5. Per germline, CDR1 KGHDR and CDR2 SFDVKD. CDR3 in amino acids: CATSGGTSGLTDTQYF. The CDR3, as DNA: TGTGCCACCAGTGGTGGGACTAGCGGCCTCACAGATACGCAGTATTTT.

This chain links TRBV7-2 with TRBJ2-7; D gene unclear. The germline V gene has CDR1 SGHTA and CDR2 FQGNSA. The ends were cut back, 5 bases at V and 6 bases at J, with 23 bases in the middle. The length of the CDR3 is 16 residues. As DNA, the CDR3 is TGTGCCAGCAGCCCGAATGGGATGGGTTATTCGAGCGAGCAGTACTTC. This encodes CASSPNGMGYSSEQYF. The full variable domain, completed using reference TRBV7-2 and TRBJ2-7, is GAGVSQSPSNKVTEKGKDVELRCDPISGHTALYWYRQSLGQGLEFLIYFQGNSAPDKSGLPSDRFSAERTGGSVSTLTIQRTQQEDSAVYLCASSPNGMGYSSEQYFGPGTRLTVT.

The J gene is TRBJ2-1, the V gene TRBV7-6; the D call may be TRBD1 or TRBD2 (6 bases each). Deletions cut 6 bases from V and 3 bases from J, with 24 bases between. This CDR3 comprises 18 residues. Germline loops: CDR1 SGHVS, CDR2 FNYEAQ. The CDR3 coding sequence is TGTGCCAGCAGTCGGGGGCAGGGGATGACCGTCTACTACAATGAGCAGTTCTTC. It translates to CASSRGQGMTVYYNEQFF.

This chain's CDR3 is CASSQDRDYGYTF. DNA for the CDR3: TGCGCCAGCAGCCAAGATCGAGACTATGGCTACACCTTC. This chain connects TRBV4-1 to TRBJ1-2; D uncertain. CDR3 length: 13 residues. The V end was cut by 0 bases, the J end by 3 bases, with 5 bases between. Germline V CDR1 and CDR2: MGHRA, YSYEKL.